A selection of T cell receptor beta chains follows, all from one sample in a study of blood T cell repertoires in COVID-19. Assay used: immunoSEQ multiplex PCR; TCRdb lists only in-frame clones, some missing. The data show roughly 180,000 clones, more than 75% seen once. Sequencing input: peripheral blood. The receptors were gathered from a woman between 50 and 59 years old with COVID-19, enrolled during active disease. CDR3s include the opening cysteine and the closing phenylalanine or tryptophan. The order of the fields is J gene, clone size, V gene, D gene, CDR3 DNA, CDR3 protein. The D gene is left open where the match is weak. Clone size is shown for a subset of rows, as once, few, many or a class of expanded clone.

J gene: TRBJ2-7; clone size: NA; V gene: TRBV6-2/TRBV6-3; D gene: NA; CDR3 DNA: TGTGCCAGCAGTCCGGCTTCGTACAGGGTAAGCGAGCAGTACTTC; CDR3 protein: CASSPASYRVSEQYF
J gene: TRBJ1-5; clone size: once; V gene: TRBV6-1; D gene: NA; CDR3 DNA: TGTGCCAGCAGTGAATGGGGGCAGGTGGGCAATCAGCCCCAGCATTTT; CDR3 protein: CASSEWGQVGNQPQHF
J gene: TRBJ2-1; clone size: NA; V gene: TRBV19; D gene: NA; CDR3 DNA: TGTGCCAGTAGCGCGGCGGGTTACAATGAGCAGTTCTTC; CDR3 protein: CASSAAGYNEQFF
J gene: TRBJ1-2; clone size: NA; V gene: TRBV11-2; D gene: NA; CDR3 DNA: TGTGCCAGCAGTCCCATCGCCGGGGGTCCGGATGGCTACACCTTC; CDR3 protein: CASSPIAGGPDGYTF
J gene: TRBJ2-7; clone size: many; V gene: TRBV5-4; D gene: NA; CDR3 DNA: TGTGCCAGCAGCCCGGGCGAAGGCGGGGCACTTTACGAGCAGTACTTC; CDR3 protein: CASSPGEGGALYEQYF
J gene: TRBJ1-1; clone size: NA; V gene: TRBV5-4; D gene: TRBD1; CDR3 DNA: TGTGCCAGCAGCTTGGGGGACAGGAACACTGAAGCTTTCTTT; CDR3 protein: CASSLGDRNTEAFF
J gene: TRBJ2-2; clone size: NA; V gene: TRBV1; D gene: NA; CDR3 DNA: TGCACCAGCAGCCAAGACGCGGGAACGAACACCGGGGAGCTGTTTTTT; CDR3 protein: CTSSQDAGTNTGELFF
J gene: TRBJ1-2; clone size: NA; V gene: TRBV7-2; D gene: NA; CDR3 DNA: TGTGCCAGCACCCCCCGGGGGGGGCGCGAATATGGCTACACCTTC; CDR3 protein: CASTPRGGREYGYTF
J gene: TRBJ1-2; clone size: NA; V gene: TRBV7-9; D gene: NA; CDR3 DNA: TGTGCCAGCAGCTTGCGAGATATGCAGGGCGAAGGCTACACCTTC; CDR3 protein: CASSLRDMQGEGYTF
J gene: TRBJ1-5; clone size: NA; V gene: TRBV7-9; D gene: NA; CDR3 DNA: TGTGCCAGCAGCCAAACAGGGAAGGGCCAGCATTTT; CDR3 protein: CASSQTGKGQHF
J gene: TRBJ2-7; clone size: NA; V gene: TRBV23-1; D gene: NA; CDR3 DNA: TGCGCCAGCAGTACCCGGCCTAGGGGGGGCTCCTACGAGCAGTACTTC; CDR3 protein: CASSTRPRGGSYEQYF
J gene: TRBJ2-7; clone size: few; V gene: TRBV5-4; D gene: NA; CDR3 DNA: TGTGCCAGCAGCGGCGGGACGGCGCCCTCCTACGAGCAGTACTTC; CDR3 protein: CASSGGTAPSYEQYF
J gene: TRBJ2-6; clone size: NA; V gene: TRBV9; D gene: TRBD2; CDR3 DNA: TGTGCCAGCAGCGCGGGGGGGCCTCAGGTTGGGGCCAACGTCCTGACTTTC; CDR3 protein: CASSAGGPQVGANVLTF
J gene: TRBJ1-2; clone size: few; V gene: TRBV6-2/TRBV6-3; D gene: NA; CDR3 DNA: TGTGCCAGCAGTTACTACAGGATGGCTGGCTACACCTTC; CDR3 protein: CASSYYRMAGYTF
J gene: TRBJ1-4; clone size: NA; V gene: TRBV30; D gene: TRBD1; CDR3 DNA: TGTGCCTGGAGTAACATTCCCGCGACAGGGGGTAATGAAAAACTGTTTTTT; CDR3 protein: CAWSNIPATGGNEKLFF
J gene: TRBJ2-2; clone size: NA; V gene: TRBV28; D gene: NA; CDR3 DNA: TGTGCCAGCAGTTCAGGGTTACCCGGGGAGCTGTTTTTT; CDR3 protein: CASSSGLPGELFF
J gene: TRBJ1-6; clone size: NA; V gene: TRBV7-6; D gene: TRBD1; CDR3 DNA: TGTGCCAGCAGCCACAACAGATTACAGGGGCGGCATTCACCCCTCCACTTT; CDR3 protein: CASSHNRLQGRHSPLHF
J gene: TRBJ1-4; clone size: NA; V gene: TRBV4-2; D gene: NA; CDR3 DNA: TGTGCCAGCAGCCCACCGGGAGCAACTAATGAAAAACTGTTTTTT; CDR3 protein: CASSPPGATNEKLFF
J gene: TRBJ2-2; clone size: NA; V gene: TRBV10-3; D gene: NA; CDR3 DNA: TGTGCCATCAGTGAATCAGGGAGGCACACCGGGGAGCTGTTTTTT; CDR3 protein: CAISESGRHTGELFF
J gene: TRBJ2-3; clone size: NA; V gene: TRBV5-4; D gene: TRBD2; CDR3 DNA: TGTGCCAGCAGCTTGTTTGGCGGGGGGTCCTCTAGCACAGATACGCAGTATTTT; CDR3 protein: CASSLFGGGSSSTDTQYF
J gene: TRBJ1-2; clone size: NA; V gene: TRBV4-1; D gene: TRBD1; CDR3 DNA: TGCGCCAGCAGCCAAGTTGCCGCGACAGGGAGCTATGGCTACACCTTC; CDR3 protein: CASSQVAATGSYGYTF
J gene: TRBJ2-7; clone size: NA; V gene: TRBV6-1; D gene: NA; CDR3 DNA: TGTGCCAGCAGTGAGATGGGACTCCACCTCGAGCAGTACTTC; CDR3 protein: CASSEMGLHLEQYF
J gene: TRBJ2-3; clone size: NA; V gene: TRBV11-3; D gene: TRBD2; CDR3 DNA: TGTGCCAGCAGCTTGGAAATAGCGGGGGCCTTCACAGATACGCAGTATTTT; CDR3 protein: CASSLEIAGAFTDTQYF
J gene: TRBJ2-5; clone size: NA; V gene: TRBV11-2; D gene: TRBD2; CDR3 DNA: TGTGCCAGCAGCAAGCGGGGGGGTGTAGAGACCCAGTACTTC; CDR3 protein: CASSKRGGVETQYF
J gene: TRBJ1-6; clone size: NA; V gene: TRBV7-2; D gene: NA; CDR3 DNA: TGTGCCAGCAGCTTTTACACAGGCAGCTCCTATAATTCACCCCTCCACTTT; CDR3 protein: CASSFYTGSSYNSPLHF
J gene: TRBJ2-3; clone size: few; V gene: TRBV10-2; D gene: TRBD1; CDR3 DNA: TGCGCCAGCAAAGACAGGGACACAGATACGCAGTATTTT; CDR3 protein: CASKDRDTDTQYF
J gene: TRBJ2-7; clone size: NA; V gene: TRBV21-1; D gene: NA; CDR3 DNA: TGTGCCAGCAGCAACGTGCTCTCGACAGTCTGGGAGGAGCGGGGCGACACCTACGAGCAGTACTTC; CDR3 protein: CASSNVLSTVWEERGDTYEQYF
J gene: TRBJ1-1; clone size: NA; V gene: TRBV2; D gene: NA; CDR3 DNA: TGTGCCAGCCTTACAGAGTACACTGAAGCTTTCTTT; CDR3 protein: CASLTEYTEAFF
J gene: TRBJ2-3; clone size: once; V gene: TRBV6-6; D gene: TRBD2; CDR3 DNA: TGTGCCAGCACCAACGATCGGGGGGGGTCAGATACGCAGTATTTT; CDR3 protein: CASTNDRGGSDTQYF
J gene: TRBJ2-1; clone size: NA; V gene: TRBV12-3/TRBV12-4; D gene: NA; CDR3 DNA: TGTGCCAGCAGGATCGTTAGCGGAGAGCAGTTCTTC; CDR3 protein: CASRIVSGEQFF
J gene: TRBJ1-5; clone size: NA; V gene: TRBV15; D gene: NA; CDR3 DNA: TGTGCCACCAGCACGGGGTATCAGCCCCAGCATTTT; CDR3 protein: CATSTGYQPQHF
J gene: TRBJ1-5; clone size: NA; V gene: TRBV11-2; D gene: TRBD1; CDR3 DNA: TGTGCCAGCAGCGCATCACCGGACAGGGGAAAGGCACATCAGCCCCAGCATTTT; CDR3 protein: CASSASPDRGKAHQPQHF
J gene: TRBJ1-2; clone size: NA; V gene: TRBV27; D gene: NA; CDR3 DNA: TGTGCCAGCAGTTTACGGAACCCCACGCTGCAGGGGCGCGGGGGCTACACCTTC; CDR3 protein: CASSLRNPTLQGRGGYTF
J gene: TRBJ2-1; clone size: NA; V gene: TRBV28; D gene: NA; CDR3 DNA: TGTGCCAGCAGTTTAGGGGGCAGCTACAATGAGCAGTTCTTC; CDR3 protein: CASSLGGSYNEQFF
J gene: TRBJ2-7; clone size: NA; V gene: TRBV5-1; D gene: NA; CDR3 DNA: TGCGCCAGCAGCTTGGAGGGCGGGCCTTTTTACGAGCAGTACTTC; CDR3 protein: CASSLEGGPFYEQYF
J gene: TRBJ2-5; clone size: NA; V gene: TRBV30; D gene: NA; CDR3 DNA: TGTGCCTGGAAACTATCCGCCGAGACCCAGTACTTC; CDR3 protein: CAWKLSAETQYF
J gene: TRBJ2-2; clone size: NA; V gene: TRBV29-1; D gene: TRBD1; CDR3 DNA: TGCAGCGCCGTAGCCCAGGGGGCAGCCGGGGAGCTGTTTTTT; CDR3 protein: CSAVAQGAAGELFF
J gene: TRBJ1-4; clone size: once; V gene: TRBV11-2; D gene: NA; CDR3 DNA: TGTGCCAGCAGCCACGGGAGAAAACTGTTTTTT; CDR3 protein: CASSHGRKLFF
J gene: TRBJ2-7; clone size: few; V gene: TRBV6-5; D gene: TRBD1; CDR3 DNA: TGTGCCAGCAGTTACCTCACCGGGACAGGGGTCTACGAGCAGTACTTC; CDR3 protein: CASSYLTGTGVYEQYF
J gene: TRBJ2-2; clone size: NA; V gene: TRBV7-6; D gene: TRBD1; CDR3 DNA: TGTGCCAGCAGCCCAGGACAGGGGAACACCGGGGAGCTGTTTTTT; CDR3 protein: CASSPGQGNTGELFF